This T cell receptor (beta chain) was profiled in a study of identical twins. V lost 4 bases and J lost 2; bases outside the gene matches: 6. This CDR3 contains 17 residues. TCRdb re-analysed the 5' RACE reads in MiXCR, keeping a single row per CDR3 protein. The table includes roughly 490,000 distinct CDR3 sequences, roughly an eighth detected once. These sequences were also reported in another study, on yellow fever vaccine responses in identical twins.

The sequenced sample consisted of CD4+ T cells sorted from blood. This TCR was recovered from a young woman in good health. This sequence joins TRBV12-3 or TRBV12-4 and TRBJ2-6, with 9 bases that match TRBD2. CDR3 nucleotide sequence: TGTGCCAGCAGTTCCGGACTAGCGTTCCCTGGGGCCAACGTCCTGACTTTC. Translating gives CASSSGLAFPGANVLTF.